This T cell receptor (beta chain) was sequenced for a study of T cells in Graves' hyperthyroidism and ophthalmopathy. This clonotype was counted many times. From more than 9 ml of fresh peripheral blood, PBMCs were isolated. It was RNA transcripts that yielded the amplified TCR beta CDR3 regions. The HTBI set primed first-round TCR CDR3 RT-PCR. From the multiplex PCR reads, TCRdb called clonotypes with MiXCR, one entry per CDR3 protein. This table holds around 350,000 distinct CDR3 sequences, 19% found once. Per germline, CDR1 MNHNS and CDR2 SASEGT. The CDR3 runs to 15 residues. Trimming shortened V by 4 bases and J by 4 bases, and 16 bases separated the two germline ends.

Material for sequencing was blood. The V and J genes are TRBV6-1 and TRBJ1-2; no firm D call. This TCR derives from a woman aged 18-29 years with Graves' hyperthyroidism. The CDR3 coding sequence is TGTGCCAGCAGTGCGGACCCTTCGGGCGGCTATGGCTACACCTTC. Its translation: CASSADPSGGYGYTF.